The 24 T cell receptor beta chains given below trace back to one sample, sequenced in a study of shared clonotypes between healthy human individuals. This table comes from immunoSEQ multiplex PCR, and its TCRdb copy is limited to in-frame clones, with some not included. The profile shows 850,000 to 1,100,000 clones, 77% of them singletons. The specimen sequenced was memory CD4+ T cells from PBMCs. Regarding subset: CD45RA-negative fraction. These receptors were collected from a man in his late teens or twenties in good health. Some clones in this sample may be carry-over from other donors' samples.

CDR3 protein: CASSVEPGGGSGNTIYF. The CDR3 bases are TGTGCCAGCAGCGTAGAGCCGGGGGGTGGTTCTGGAAACACCATATATTTT. The genes are TRBV9 and TRBJ1-3, with D perhaps matching TRBD1 (5 bases). Germline values: CDR1 SGDLS, CDR2 YYNGEE. This CDR3 is built from 17 residues. The ends were cut back, 0 bases at V and 1 base at J, with 14 bases in the middle.

The gene calls are TRBV10-3 and TRBJ2-3; 10 bases align to TRBD1. Trimming removed 4 bases from V and 3 bases from J; junction bases left unmatched: 4. Germline V gene data show CDR1 as ENHRY and CDR2 as SYGVKD. This CDR3 is 15 amino acids long. The CDR3 loop is CAISGRQGATDTQYF. For the CDR3, the DNA is TGTGCCATCAGTGGTCGACAGGGGGCGACAGATACGCAGTATTTT.

The chain couples TRBV7-9 to TRBJ1-2; no clear D. CDR1 and CDR2 (germline): SEHNR, FQNEAQ (reference sequence). V was cut by 3 bases and J by 8 bases, with 13 bases left in between. CDR3 length: 13 amino acids. CDR3 protein: CASSLGPERGYTF. The CDR3 DNA is TGTGCCAGCAGCTTGGGCCCCGAGCGCGGCTACACCTTC.

This clone was counted once. The V call is TRBV28, the J call TRBJ2-6; the D is unclear. The V gene's germline CDR1 is MDHEN and CDR2 SYDVKM. The CDR3 totals 17 residues. V shed 6 bases and J shed 0 bases, with 15 bases lying between them. The CDR3 DNA sequence: TGTGCCAGCAGCCATGGGGATCAGGTCTCTGGGGCCAACGTCCTGACTTTC. It specifies CASSHGDQVSGANVLTF.

The rearrangement links TRBV30 to TRBJ1-6; 10 bases agree with TRBD1. The CDR3 is 13 residues long. Germline CDR1 GTSNPN, CDR2 SVGIG (reference sequence). Trimming at V came to 8 bases and at J to 8 bases, leaving 6 bases not matched to a gene. The CDR3 spells CARAGTGDSPLHF. CDR3 sequence (DNA): TGTGCCCGGGCCGGGACAGGGGATTCACCCCTCCACTTT.

V and J are TRBV27 and TRBJ2-6, with 7 bases fitting TRBD1. V lost 9 bases and J lost 1; bases outside the gene matches: 6. The CDR3 runs 15 residues. Germline V gives CDR1 MNHEY, CDR2 SMNVEV (reference sequence). The CDR3 sequence is CASAGTESGANVLTF. The DNA of the CDR3 is TGTGCCAGTGCCGGGACAGAATCTGGGGCCAACGTCCTGACTTTC.

This clone appeared a few times. The gene calls are TRBV5-1 and TRBJ1-1; D is undetermined. The CDR3 totals 16 residues. The ends were cut back, 3 bases at V and 1 base at J, with 16 bases in the middle. Germline CDR1 reads SGHRS; CDR2 reads YFSETQ. CDR3 in amino acids: CASSSSAIVPNTEAFF. CDR3 nucleotide sequence: TGCGCCAGCAGCTCCAGCGCCATAGTTCCGAACACTGAAGCTTTCTTT.

A word on this clone: The identical CDR3 is also encoded by other nucleotide sequences in the sample. The chain links TRBV28 to TRBJ1-2; D gene uncertain. This CDR3 is built from 12 residues. Germline V gene sequence: CDR1 MDHEN, CDR2 SYDVKM. V was trimmed by 3 bases and J by 5 bases, leaving 7 bases between them. CDR3 nucleotide sequence: TGTGCCAGCAGTTTCCGGGATTATGGCTACACCTTC. This translates into CASSFRDYGYTF.

The genes are TRBV4-1 and TRBJ2-2, with D unclear. V dropped 5 bases and J dropped 1 base, with 8 bases sitting between them. This CDR3 has 14 residues. Germline V CDR1 and CDR2: MGHRA, YSYEKL. In DNA form, the CDR3 reads TGCGCCAGCAGCAAACCAGTGAACACCGGGGAGCTGTTTTTT. Translated: CASSKPVNTGELFF.

The chain combines TRBV18 with TRBJ2-7; 8 nucleotides agree with TRBD1. CDR3 length: 13 residues. Germline CDR1 and CDR2: KGHSH and LQKENI. The trim removed 3 bases at V and 5 bases at J, leaving 3 bases unmatched. The CDR3 sequence: CASSPGQGHEQYF. The CDR3 DNA sequence: TGTGCCAGCTCACCCGGACAGGGCCACGAGCAGTACTTC. The full variable domain, rest sourced from reference TRBV18 and TRBJ2-7, is NAGVMQNPRHLVRRRGQEARLRCSPMKGHSHVYWYRQLPEEGLKFMVYLQKENIIDESGMPKERFSAEFPKEGPSILRIQQVVRGDSAAYFCASSPGQGHEQYFGPGTRLTVT.

The V and J genes are TRBV28 and TRBJ2-1, with unresolved D. V shed 2 bases and J shed 6 bases, with 20 bases lying between them. The CDR3 contains 17 residues. CDR1 and CDR2 (germline): MDHEN, SYDVKM. The CDR3 here is CASSLPWAASLRNEQFF. CDR3 sequence (DNA): TGTGCCAGCAGTTTACCCTGGGCAGCCAGCCTTCGCAATGAGCAGTTCTTC.

The rearrangement links TRBV18 to TRBJ2-5; D ambiguous. With 8 bases removed from V and 4 bases from J, the gap between germline ends came to 8 bases. Looked up from germline, CDR1 is KGHSH and CDR2 is LQKENI. The CDR3 loop spans 11 amino acids. CDR3 region: CASRLIETQYF. DNA for the CDR3: TGTGCCAGCCGTTTGATAGAGACCCAGTACTTC.

V is TRBV7-9 and J is TRBJ2-7; D perhaps matches TRBD1 (6 bases). V was shortened by 4 bases and J by 7 bases, with 17 bases between the two germline ends. Germline lookup yields CDR1 SEHNR and CDR2 FQNEAQ (reference sequence). The CDR3 sequence is 14 residues long. The CDR3 nucleotides are TGTGCCAGCAGCTGGCCAAACCAGGGGAGTGAGCAGTACTTC. Its protein is CASSWPNQGSEQYF.

V gene TRBV2 combines with J gene TRBJ2-5; the D gene is possibly TRBD1 (6 bases). The V end was cut by 6 bases, the J end by 2 bases, with 13 bases between. CDR1 and CDR2 (germline): SNHLY, FYNNEI. The CDR3 sequence is 14 residues long. Here the CDR3 DNA reads TGTGCCAGCAGGGCTTACAGGGAACAAGAGACCCAGTACTTC. Its translation: CASRAYREQETQYF.

The V call is TRBV5-1, the J call TRBJ1-4; 11 bases agree with TRBD1. Germline values: CDR1 SGHRS, CDR2 YFSETQ. The CDR3 has 16 amino acids. The V gene end was trimmed by 4 bases and the J gene end by 6 bases; junction bases not matched to a gene: 8. In DNA, the CDR3 is TGCGCCAGCAGCCCGCGGAGGGACAGGGGGGATGAAAAACTGTTTTTT. This translates into CASSPRRDRGDEKLFF.

This clone was seen more than once but under ten times. The chain joins TRBV6-5 to TRBJ2-5; the D gene could be TRBD1 or TRBD2 (5 bases each). Germline CDR1 MNHEY, CDR2 SVGAGI. This CDR3 has 12 residues. V shed 6 bases and J shed 7 bases, with 12 bases lying between them. CDR3 region: CASRGEWSTQYF. CDR3 DNA: TGTGCCAGCAGGGGGGAATGGTCGACCCAGTACTTC.

The chain recombines TRBV10-3 with TRBJ2-2; D gene ambiguous. Trimming took 8 bases from V and 6 from J, leaving 16 bases between them. The CDR3 length is 14 residues. The V gene's germline CDR1 is ENHRY and CDR2 SYGVKD. The CDR3 sequence is CAISKILTSGELFF. CDR3 in DNA: TGTGCCATCTCTAAAATCCTCACGTCCGGGGAGCTGTTTTTT.

This chain links TRBV27 with TRBJ1-2; no firm D call. V was trimmed by 0 bases and J by 2 bases, leaving 10 bases between them. The germline V gene has CDR1 MNHEY and CDR2 SMNVEV (reference sequence). The CDR3 extends over 15 amino acids. The DNA for the CDR3 is TGTGCCAGCAGTTTATCTGCAGCAGGAAACTATGGCTACACCTTC. It codes for CASSLSAAGNYGYTF.

This clone was counted at least ten times. The chain is built from TRBV28 and TRBJ1-2; TRBD1 is a possible D gene (5 bases). CDR3 length: 13 amino acids. V lost 3 bases to trimming and J lost 8 bases, with 13 bases between them. Germline assignment: CDR1 MDHEN and CDR2 SYDVKM. The CDR3 coding sequence is TGTGCCAGCAGTTTTTTCGGGGGAAGCGGCTACACCTTC. It encodes CASSFFGGSGYTF.

J is TRBJ1-1 and V is TRBV28; the D gene is possibly TRBD1 (6 bases). Trimming removed 4 bases from V and 1 base from J, with 10 bases in between. Germline V lookup: CDR1 MDHEN, CDR2 SYDVKM. The CDR3 has 14 residues. The CDR3 sequence: CASSSTGRNTEAFF. As DNA, the CDR3 is TGTGCCAGCAGTTCCACAGGGCGGAACACTGAAGCTTTCTTT. Looking up the rest from reference TRBV28 and TRBJ1-1 gives the full variable domain: DVKVTQSSRYLVKRTGEKVFLECVQDMDHENMFWYRQDPGLGLRLIYFSYDVKMKEKGDIPEGYSVSREKKERFSLILESASTNQTSMYLCASSSTGRNTEAFFGQGTRLTVV.

In the case of this clone: A far larger clone lies a single base away; this is likely a read error. V is TRBV15 and J is TRBJ1-1; D not resolved. This CDR3 is 11 amino acids long. Germline CDR1 and CDR2: LNHNV and YYDKDF (reference sequence). CDR3 nucleotide sequence: TGTGCCGCCAGCAGAGACACTGAAGCTTTCTTT. This encodes CAASRDTEAFF.

The chain is built from TRBV9 and TRBJ1-2; weak D call: TRBD1 (5 bases). Trimming removed 4 bases from V and 3 bases from J, with 16 bases in between. The CDR3 extends over 15 amino acids. CDR1 SGDLS and CDR2 YYNGEE come from the germline V gene. CDR3 residues: CASSKRQRADYGYTF. CDR3 DNA: TGTGCCAGCAGCAAAAGACAGCGGGCTGACTATGGCTACACCTTC.

This clone has at least ten counts. This chain connects TRBV5-1 to TRBJ2-2; D possibly uses TRBD1 or TRBD2 (5 bases each). Germline assignment: CDR1 SGHRS and CDR2 YFSETQ. The CDR3 has 16 residues. V gave up 0 bases and J gave up 6 bases, with 15 bases separating them. The CDR3 region has the DNA TGCGCCAGCAGCTTGGTGGCAGGGAGACTGGCCGGGGAGCTGTTTTTT. This gives the protein CASSLVAGRLAGELFF.

The V gene is TRBV30, the J gene TRBJ2-5; 8 bases align to TRBD1. The CDR3 totals 12 residues. V lost 7 bases, J lost 5 bases, and 6 bases stayed unmatched. Germline assignment: CDR1 GTSNPN and CDR2 SVGIG (reference sequence). As DNA, the CDR3 is TGTGCCTTCGGTACAGGGGGGGAGACCCAGTACTTC. Its translation: CAFGTGGETQYF.